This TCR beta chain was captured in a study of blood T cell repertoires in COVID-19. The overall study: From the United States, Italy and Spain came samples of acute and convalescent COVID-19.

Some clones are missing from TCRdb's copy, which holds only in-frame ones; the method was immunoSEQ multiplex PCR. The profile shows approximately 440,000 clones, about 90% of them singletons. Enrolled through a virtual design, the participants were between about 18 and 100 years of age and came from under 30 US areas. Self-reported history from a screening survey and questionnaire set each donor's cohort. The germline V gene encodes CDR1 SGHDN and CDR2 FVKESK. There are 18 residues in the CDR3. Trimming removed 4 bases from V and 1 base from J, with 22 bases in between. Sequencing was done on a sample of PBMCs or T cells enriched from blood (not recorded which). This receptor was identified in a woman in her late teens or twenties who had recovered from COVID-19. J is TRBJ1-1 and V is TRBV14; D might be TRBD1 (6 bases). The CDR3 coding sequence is TGTGCCAGCAGCCCTCTATACTGGACAGAAAGTGGGAACACTGAAGCTTTCTTT. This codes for CASSPLYWTESGNTEAFF. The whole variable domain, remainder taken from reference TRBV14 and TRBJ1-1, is EAGVTQFPSHSVIEKGQTVTLRCDPISGHDNLYWYRRVMGKEIKFLLHFVKESKQDESGMPNNRFLAERTGGTYSTLKVQPAELEDSGVYFCASSPLYWTESGNTEAFFGQGTRLTVV.